This TCR beta chain derives from a study of T cells in Graves' hyperthyroidism and ophthalmopathy (dated 2019 in TCRdb). Context from the whole study: Peripheral blood was collected at initial diagnosis, before any treatment. A discovery cohort of roughly 100 patients, roughly 43 with Graves' ophthalmopathy and approximately 55 with stable Graves' hyperthyroidism, was used to find distinguishing TCR V-J signatures. Whether ophthalmopathy could be predicted prospectively was tested in an independent validation cohort made up of some 20 hyperthyroidism patients plus 17 patients who later progressed to ophthalmopathy. For training and testing, the roughly 93 patients in the discovery cohort were randomly divided in a 7:3 ratio. In addition, the study compared T-cell repertoires in thyroid tissue and in blood from over 5 Graves' hyperthyroidism patients. Following sampling, methimazole starting at 30 mg daily was given to hyperthyroidism patients, and high-dose intravenous methylprednisolone was given to ophthalmopathy patients. According to the paper, TCR Vbeta CDR3 sequencing was carried out on some 130 peripheral blood samples, which came from more than 40 ophthalmopathy, 75 or so hyperthyroidism and roughly 17 progressor patients.

Of note for this clonotype: The antigen it binds to is not known. The record has no base qualities; no much larger clone is one base away.

Moderately to severely active disease, a Clinical Activity Score of at least 3, a NOSPECS grade of at least 4, and a duration under 3 months were present in ophthalmopathy patients. Any patient with an uncontrolled infection, another autoimmune disease, pregnancy or lactation was excluded. Diagnoses relied on clinical symptoms, serum thyroxine and TRAb, thyroid ultrasound and orbital computed tomography. Ficoll-Paque density gradient centrifugation was used to isolate PBMCs from 8 to 10 ml of fresh peripheral blood. Total RNA was extracted using Trizol reagent, and RNA quality was assessed on an Agilent 2100 Bioanalyzer. Paper-wide results and their limitations: Ophthalmopathy was separated from stable hyperthyroidism by a 13 V-J signature model, with 87.88% sensitivity and roughly 81% specificity obtained in cross-validation and 80%/75% obtained in testing. Most expanded thyroid clonotypes (frequency above 0.001) were also detected in blood, suggesting blood repertoires may reflect thyroid immune responses. No statistical method was used to set the sample size in advance, and investigators knew the group allocation. In validation, the model predicted progression to ophthalmopathy a median of about 6.8 months before onset, with roughly 70% sensitivity and around 76% specificity.

The TCR beta CDR3 regions were amplified from the RNA transcripts. The TCR CDR3 was subjected to a first round of RT-PCR using the HTBI primer set and the Qiagen OneStep RT-PCR kit. Libraries were constructed in a second round of multiplex PCR, after which size selection and purification were carried out. Sequencing of the libraries was done on an Illumina HiSeq2000 using paired-end 100 bp reads. In the original analysis: SOAPnuke was used to process the raw data, removing reads that contained adapters or uncalled bases, had a mean Phred below 15, or lacked an exact match to the constant primer or identifier. COPE v1.2.5 was used to merge the high-quality paired reads, and each unique nucleotide sequence was defined as a clonotype. MiTCR v1.1 was used to align clonotypes to the IMGT TRBV, TRBD and TRBJ reference segments. The analysis included only V-J combinations with a frequency above 0.0001, which together covered around 99% of the repertoires. The TCS score was defined as the ratio of F50 (clonal expansion) to E x V (chaos), calculated using BLOSUM62-based TCRdist between CDR3 peptides within each V-J. Welch's t-statistics and random forest reduced several hundred V-J features to about 13, which were used in a naive Bayes classifier (R e1071). TCRdb reanalyzed the raw reads on its own, using fastp at Q25 for trimming and MiXCR for clone calling, and kept in-frame beta chains. A single entry per CDR3 protein holds the most common genes and DNA from its merged rows. TCRdb's processing, not the study's, gives the V and J calls here. The sample table shows about 500,000 distinct CDR3 sequences, and approximately 16% are seen once. Of the sample, 25% to 35% is held by the ten largest clones.

The CDR3 measures 13 amino acids from cysteine to phenylalanine. Of all the DNA, just the CDR3 is kept, 39 bases in frame from base 1. From V the trimming removes 9 bases and from J it removes 4 bases, while the gene matches leave 6 bases of the junction unaccounted for. CDR1 and CDR2, looked up from the germline V gene, are MDHEN and SYDVKM. This clonotype originated in a woman in her 30s with Graves' ophthalmopathy. The sample taken for sequencing was blood. Recombination connected TRBV28 to TRBJ2-1; 7 central bases correspond to TRBD1. CDR3 reads: CARGTVPYNEQFF. The nucleotide sequence is TGTGCCAGGGGGACAGTCCCTTACAATGAGCAGTTCTTC. Beyond the CDR3, the reference TRBV28 and TRBJ2-1 genes provide the residues; the full variable domain reads: DVKVTQSSRYLVKRTGEKVFLECVQDMDHENMFWYRQDPGLGLRLIYFSYDVKMKEKGDIPEGYSVSREKKERFSLILESASTNQTSMYLCARGTVPYNEQFFGPGTRLTVL.